This TCR beta chain was obtained from a study of blood T cell repertoires in COVID-19. Authors' methods: The assay estimated nucleated cells by amplifying reference gene primers. Sequenced by immunoSEQ multiplex PCR; TCRdb stores in-frame clones only, minus some. The DNA gave D and trimming, while V, J and clone size come from that table. Of 200,000 or so clones listed, about 85% were seen once; the top ten hold about a tenth. Symptom resolution, clearance, or two negative PCRs marked donors in Cohort 3 as recovered. V dropped 6 bases and J dropped 6 bases, with 18 bases sitting between them. Looked up from germline, CDR1 is MNHEY and CDR2 is SVGAGI. The CDR3 runs 15 residues.

This clonotype originated in a man aged 25 to 40 who had recovered from COVID-19. The chain is built from TRBV6-5 and TRBJ1-5, with D unclear. The sequenced sample was PBMCs or T cells enriched from blood (not recorded which). The CDR3 loop reads CASSPMVPRGQPQHF. The CDR3 DNA follows: TGTGCCAGCAGCCCGATGGTCCCACGGGGTCAGCCCCAGCATTTT.